A single T cell receptor beta chain is shown here with its context. This entry belongs to a study of blood T cells in healthy people across ages. Alongside a J-beta primer mix, a sample-barcoded 5' primer served in a second PCR lasting about 7 to 12 cycles. TCRdb reanalysed the 5' RACE reads using MiXCR and keeps one entry per CDR3 protein. In the table there are roughly 790,000 distinct CDR3 sequences, roughly 41% of which are singletons. The V gene lost 1 base and the J gene lost 2 bases, with 8 bases spanning the gap. Per the germline V gene, CDR1 is MNHNS and CDR2 is SASEGT. The CDR3 runs to 14 residues.

The chain couples TRBV6-1 to TRBJ1-2; the D is unclear. This sequence originates from an older woman in good health. What was sequenced was blood. CDR3: CASSEVFANYGYTF. In nucleotides, the CDR3 is TGTGCCAGCAGTGAAGTTTTTGCCAACTATGGCTACACCTTC.